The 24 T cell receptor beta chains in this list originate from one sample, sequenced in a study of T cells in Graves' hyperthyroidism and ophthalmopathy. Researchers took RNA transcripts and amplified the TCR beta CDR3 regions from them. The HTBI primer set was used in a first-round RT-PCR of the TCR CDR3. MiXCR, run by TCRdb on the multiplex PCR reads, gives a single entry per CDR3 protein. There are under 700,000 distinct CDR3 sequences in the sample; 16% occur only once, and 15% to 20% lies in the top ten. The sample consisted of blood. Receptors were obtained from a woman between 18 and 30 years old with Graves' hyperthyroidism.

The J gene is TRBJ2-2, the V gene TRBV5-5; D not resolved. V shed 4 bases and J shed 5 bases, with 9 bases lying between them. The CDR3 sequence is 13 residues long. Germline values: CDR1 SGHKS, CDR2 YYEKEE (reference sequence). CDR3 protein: CASSTRVTGELFF. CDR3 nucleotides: TGTGCCAGCAGCACTCGCGTTACCGGGGAGCTGTTTTTT.

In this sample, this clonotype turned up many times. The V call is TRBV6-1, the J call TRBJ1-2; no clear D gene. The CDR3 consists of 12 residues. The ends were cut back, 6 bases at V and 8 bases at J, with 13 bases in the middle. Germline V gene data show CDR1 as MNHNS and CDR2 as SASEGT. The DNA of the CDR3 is TGTGCCAGCAGAAAGGGAATAGGAGGCTACACCTTC. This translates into CASRKGIGGYTF.

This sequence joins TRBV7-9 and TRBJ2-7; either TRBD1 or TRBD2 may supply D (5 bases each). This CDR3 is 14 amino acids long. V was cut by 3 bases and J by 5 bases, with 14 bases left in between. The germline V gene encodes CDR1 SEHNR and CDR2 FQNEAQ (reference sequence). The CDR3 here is CASSFVGGIDEQYF. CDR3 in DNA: TGTGCCAGCAGCTTTGTTGGGGGAATCGACGAGCAGTACTTC.

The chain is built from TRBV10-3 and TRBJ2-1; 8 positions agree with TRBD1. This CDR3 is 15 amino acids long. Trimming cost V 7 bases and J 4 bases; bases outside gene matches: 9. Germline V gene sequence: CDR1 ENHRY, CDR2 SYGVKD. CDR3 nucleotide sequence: TGTGCCATCAACCCGACAGGGGAAGCTTACAATGAGCAGTTCTTC. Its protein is CAINPTGEAYNEQFF.

CDR3 region: CASSLQGFANEKLFF. The CDR3 DNA reads TGTGCCAGCAGCTTACAGGGTTTCGCTAATGAAAAACTGTTTTTT. This chain connects TRBV5-5 to TRBJ1-4; a possible D gene is TRBD1 (6 bases). Germline V gene lookup returns CDR1 SGHKS and CDR2 YYEKEE (reference sequence). The CDR3 is 15 residues long. Trimming left V 2 bases short and J 3 bases short, with 11 bases between.

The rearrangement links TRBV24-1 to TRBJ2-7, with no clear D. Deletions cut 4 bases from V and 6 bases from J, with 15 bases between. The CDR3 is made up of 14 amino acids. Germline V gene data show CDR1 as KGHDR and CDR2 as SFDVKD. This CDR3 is CATSDQEMSGEQYF. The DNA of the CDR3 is TGTGCCACCAGTGACCAGGAGATGTCTGGCGAGCAGTACTTC.

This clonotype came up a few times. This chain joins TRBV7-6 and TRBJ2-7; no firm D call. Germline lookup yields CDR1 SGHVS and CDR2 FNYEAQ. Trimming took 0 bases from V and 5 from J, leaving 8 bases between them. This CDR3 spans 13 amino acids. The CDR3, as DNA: TGTGCCAGCAGCTTAGCGGTATGGAACGAGCAGTACTTC. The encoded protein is CASSLAVWNEQYF.

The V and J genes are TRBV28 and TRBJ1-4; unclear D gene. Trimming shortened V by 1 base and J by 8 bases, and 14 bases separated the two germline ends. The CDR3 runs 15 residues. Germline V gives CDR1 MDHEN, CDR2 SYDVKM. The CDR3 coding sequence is TGTGCCAGCAGTTTATATCAGGCCGCGGGCGAAAAACTGTTTTTT. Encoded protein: CASSLYQAAGEKLFF. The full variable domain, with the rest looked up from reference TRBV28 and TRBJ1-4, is DVKVTQSSRYLVKRTGEKVFLECVQDMDHENMFWYRQDPGLGLRLIYFSYDVKMKEKGDIPEGYSVSREKKERFSLILESASTNQTSMYLCASSLYQAAGEKLFFGSGTQLSVL.

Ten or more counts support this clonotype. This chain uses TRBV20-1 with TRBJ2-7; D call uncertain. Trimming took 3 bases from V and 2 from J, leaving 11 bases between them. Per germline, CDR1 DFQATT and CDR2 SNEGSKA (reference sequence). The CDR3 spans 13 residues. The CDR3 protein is CSAREPTTYEQYF. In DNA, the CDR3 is TGCAGTGCTAGGGAACCGACAACCTACGAGCAGTACTTC.

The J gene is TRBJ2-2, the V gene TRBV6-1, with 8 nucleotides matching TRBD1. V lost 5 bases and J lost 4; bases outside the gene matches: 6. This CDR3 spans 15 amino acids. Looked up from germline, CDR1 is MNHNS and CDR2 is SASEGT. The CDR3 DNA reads TGTGCCAGCAGTAGCGTTGGACAGGGCACCGGGGAGCTGTTTTTT. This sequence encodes CASSSVGQGTGELFF.

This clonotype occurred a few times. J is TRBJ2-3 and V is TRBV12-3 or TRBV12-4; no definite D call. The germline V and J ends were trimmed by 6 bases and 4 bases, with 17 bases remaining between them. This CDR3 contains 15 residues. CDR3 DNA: TGTGCCAGCAGCCGTCCTAGTTCGGTTTCAGATACGCAGTATTTT. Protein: CASSRPSSVSDTQYF.

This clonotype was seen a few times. The CDR3: CSARTSGTIGEQYF. The CDR3 region has the DNA TGCAGTGCTAGGACTAGCGGGACTATCGGAGAGCAGTACTTC. The genes are TRBV20-1 and TRBJ2-7; TRBD2 matches at 11 bases. The CDR3 is 14 residues long. Losses at the gene ends were 3 bases for V and 7 bases for J; bases not matched to a gene: 8. Per the germline V gene, CDR1 is DFQATT and CDR2 is SNEGSKA (reference sequence).

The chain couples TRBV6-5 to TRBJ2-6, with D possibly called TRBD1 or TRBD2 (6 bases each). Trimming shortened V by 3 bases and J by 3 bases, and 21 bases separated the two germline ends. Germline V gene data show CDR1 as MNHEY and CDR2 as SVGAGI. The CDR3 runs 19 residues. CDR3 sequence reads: CASSYISRGARFGANVLTF. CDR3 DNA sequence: TGTGCCAGCAGTTATATAAGTAGGGGGGCGCGGTTTGGGGCCAACGTCCTGACTTTC.

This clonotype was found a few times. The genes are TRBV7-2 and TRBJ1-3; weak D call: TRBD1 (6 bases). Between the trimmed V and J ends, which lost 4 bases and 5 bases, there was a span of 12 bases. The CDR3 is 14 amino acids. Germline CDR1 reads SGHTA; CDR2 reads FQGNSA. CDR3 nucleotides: TGTGCCAGCAGCTCCGGGACATCTCGAAACACCATATATTTT. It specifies CASSSGTSRNTIYF.

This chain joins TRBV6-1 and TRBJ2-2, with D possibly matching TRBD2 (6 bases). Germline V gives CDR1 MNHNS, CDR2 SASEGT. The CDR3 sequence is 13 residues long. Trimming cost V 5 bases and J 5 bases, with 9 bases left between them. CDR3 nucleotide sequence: TGTGCCAGCAGTAGAGGGAGGACCGGGGAGCTGTTTTTT. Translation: CASSRGRTGELFF.

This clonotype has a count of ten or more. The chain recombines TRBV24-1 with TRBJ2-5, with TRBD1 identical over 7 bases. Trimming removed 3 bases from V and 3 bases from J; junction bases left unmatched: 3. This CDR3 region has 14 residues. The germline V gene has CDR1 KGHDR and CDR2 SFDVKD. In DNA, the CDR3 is TGTGCCACCAGTGATACCGGGACAGAAGAGACCCAGTACTTC. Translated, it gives CATSDTGTEETQYF.

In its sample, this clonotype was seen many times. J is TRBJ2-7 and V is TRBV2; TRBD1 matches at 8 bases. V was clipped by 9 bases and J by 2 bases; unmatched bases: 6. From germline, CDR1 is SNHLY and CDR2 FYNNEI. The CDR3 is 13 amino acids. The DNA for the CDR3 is TGTGCCAGTAGTACAGGGGGTCCCTACGAGCAGTACTTC. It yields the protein CASSTGGPYEQYF.

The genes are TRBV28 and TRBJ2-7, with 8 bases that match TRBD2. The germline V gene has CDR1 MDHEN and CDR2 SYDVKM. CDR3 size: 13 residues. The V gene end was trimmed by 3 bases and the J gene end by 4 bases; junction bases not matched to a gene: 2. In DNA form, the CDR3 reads TGTGCCAGCAGTTTTCGGGAGGGTTACGAGCAGTACTTC. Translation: CASSFREGYEQYF.

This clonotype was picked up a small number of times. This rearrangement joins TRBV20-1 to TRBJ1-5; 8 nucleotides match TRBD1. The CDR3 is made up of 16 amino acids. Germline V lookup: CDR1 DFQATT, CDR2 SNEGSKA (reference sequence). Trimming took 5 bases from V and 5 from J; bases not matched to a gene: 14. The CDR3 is CSARTGKGVSYQPQHF. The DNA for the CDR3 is TGCAGTGCTCGGACAGGGAAGGGGGTTTCGTATCAGCCCCAGCATTTT.

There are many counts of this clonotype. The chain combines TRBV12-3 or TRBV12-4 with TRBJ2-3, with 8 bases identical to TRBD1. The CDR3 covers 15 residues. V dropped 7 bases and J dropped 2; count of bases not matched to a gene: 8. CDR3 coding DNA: TGTGCCAGCACTCCGGACAGGGCCTCCACAGATACGCAGTATTTT. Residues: CASTPDRASTDTQYF.

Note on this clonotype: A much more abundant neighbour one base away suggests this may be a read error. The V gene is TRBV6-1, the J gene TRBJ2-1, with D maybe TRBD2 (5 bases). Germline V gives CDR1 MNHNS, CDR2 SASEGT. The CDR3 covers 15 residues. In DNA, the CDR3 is TGTGCCAGCAGTCCACTAGTGGAATCTAACAATGAGCAGTCCTTC. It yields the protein CASSPLVESNNEQSF.

As DNA, the CDR3 is TGTGCCAGCAGCCCCGTAGGGACCCAATACAATGAGCAGTTCTTC. This sequence encodes CASSPVGTQYNEQFF. The rearrangement links TRBV14 to TRBJ2-1; D could derive from TRBD1 or TRBD2 (5 bases each). Germline V gene data show CDR1 as SGHDN and CDR2 as FVKESK. CDR3 length: 15 amino acids. Deletions cut 4 bases from V and 4 bases from J, with 14 bases between. The complete variable domain, with remaining parts taken from reference TRBV14 and TRBJ2-1, reads EAGVTQFPSHSVIEKGQTVTLRCDPISGHDNLYWYRRVMGKEIKFLLHFVKESKQDESGMPNNRFLAERTGGTYSTLKVQPAELEDSGVYFCASSPVGTQYNEQFFGPGTRLTVL.

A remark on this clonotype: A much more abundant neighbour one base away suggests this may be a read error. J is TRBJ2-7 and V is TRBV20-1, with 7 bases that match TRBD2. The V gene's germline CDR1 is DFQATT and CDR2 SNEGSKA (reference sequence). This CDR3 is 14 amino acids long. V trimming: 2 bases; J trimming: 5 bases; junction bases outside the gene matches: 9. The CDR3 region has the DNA TGCAGTGCTAGAATGGGGGGGGGGATCGACGAGCAGTACTTC. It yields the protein CSARMGGGIDEQYF.

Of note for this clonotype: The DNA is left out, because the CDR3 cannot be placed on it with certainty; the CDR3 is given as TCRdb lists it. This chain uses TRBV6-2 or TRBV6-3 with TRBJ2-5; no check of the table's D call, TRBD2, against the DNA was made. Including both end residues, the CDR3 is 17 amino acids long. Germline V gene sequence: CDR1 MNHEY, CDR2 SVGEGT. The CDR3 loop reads CASSPLSGTVGGGSLYF.